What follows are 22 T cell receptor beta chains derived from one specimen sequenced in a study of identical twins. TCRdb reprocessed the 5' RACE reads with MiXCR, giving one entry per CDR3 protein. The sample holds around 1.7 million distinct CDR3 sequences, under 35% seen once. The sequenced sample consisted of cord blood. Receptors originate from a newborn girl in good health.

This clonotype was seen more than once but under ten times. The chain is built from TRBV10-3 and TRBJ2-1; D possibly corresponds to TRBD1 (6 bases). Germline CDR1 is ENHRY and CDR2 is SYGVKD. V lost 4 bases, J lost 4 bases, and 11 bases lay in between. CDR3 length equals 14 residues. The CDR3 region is CAISGTVGYNEQFF. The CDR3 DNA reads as TGTGCCATCAGTGGGACAGTCGGATACAATGAGCAGTTCTTC.

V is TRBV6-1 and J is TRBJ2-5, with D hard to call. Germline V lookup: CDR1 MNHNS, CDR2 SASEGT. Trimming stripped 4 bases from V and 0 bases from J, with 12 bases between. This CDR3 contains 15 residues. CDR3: CASSAPTRYQETQYF. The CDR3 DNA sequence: TGTGCCAGCAGTGCCCCGACAAGGTACCAAGAGACCCAGTACTTC.

In nucleotides, the CDR3 is TGCGCCAGCAGCTCCCTGGCGACAGGGAACTATGGCTACACCTTC. Translated: CASSSLATGNYGYTF. This chain connects TRBV4-1 to TRBJ1-2; 7 bases are shared with TRBD1. Unmatched junction bases numbered 8, after V lost 5 bases and J lost 2 bases. Germline loops: CDR1 MGHRA, CDR2 YSYEKL. The CDR3 runs 15 residues.

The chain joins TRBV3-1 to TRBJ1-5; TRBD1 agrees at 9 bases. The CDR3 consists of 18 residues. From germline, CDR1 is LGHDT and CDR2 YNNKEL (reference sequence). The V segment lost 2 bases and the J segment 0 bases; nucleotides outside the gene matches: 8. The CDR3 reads CASSQWGTGSSSNQPQHF. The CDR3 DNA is TGTGCCAGCAGCCAATGGGGGACAGGGTCCTCTAGCAATCAGCCCCAGCATTTT.

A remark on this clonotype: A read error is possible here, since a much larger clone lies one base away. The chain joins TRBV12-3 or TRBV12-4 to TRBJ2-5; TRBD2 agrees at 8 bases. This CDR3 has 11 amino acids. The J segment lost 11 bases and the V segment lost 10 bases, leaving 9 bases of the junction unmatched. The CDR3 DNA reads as TGTGCCAACAGCCCCGGGACTAGACAGTACTTC. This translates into CANSPGTRQYF.

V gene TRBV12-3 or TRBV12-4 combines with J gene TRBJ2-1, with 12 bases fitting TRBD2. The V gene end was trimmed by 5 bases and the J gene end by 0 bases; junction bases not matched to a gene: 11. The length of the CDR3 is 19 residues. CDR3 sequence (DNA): TGTGCCAGCAGTGGGCTAGCGGGGGGGACCAGGAGCTCCTACAATGAGCAGTTCTTC. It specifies CASSGLAGGTRSSYNEQFF.

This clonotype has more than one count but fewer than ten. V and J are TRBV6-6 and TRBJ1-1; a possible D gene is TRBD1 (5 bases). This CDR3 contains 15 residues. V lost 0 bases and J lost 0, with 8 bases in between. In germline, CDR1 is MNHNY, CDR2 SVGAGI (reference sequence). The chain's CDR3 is CASSYSTALNTEAFF. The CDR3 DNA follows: TGTGCCAGCAGTTACTCGACAGCCTTGAACACTGAAGCTTTCTTT.

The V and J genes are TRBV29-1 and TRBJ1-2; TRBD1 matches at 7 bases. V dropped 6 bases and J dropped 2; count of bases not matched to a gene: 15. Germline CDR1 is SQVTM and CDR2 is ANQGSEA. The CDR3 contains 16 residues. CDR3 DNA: TGCAGCGTACTCTCCAAGGGGGGACAGAAAAACTATGGCTACACCTTC. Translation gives CSVLSKGGQKNYGYTF. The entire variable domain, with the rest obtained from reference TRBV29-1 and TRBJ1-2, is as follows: SAVISQKPSRDICQRGTSLTIQCQVDSQVTMMFWYRQQPGQSLTLIATANQGSEATYESGFVIDKFPISRPNLTFSTLTVSNMSPEDSSIYLCSVLSKGGQKNYGYTFGSGTRLTVV.

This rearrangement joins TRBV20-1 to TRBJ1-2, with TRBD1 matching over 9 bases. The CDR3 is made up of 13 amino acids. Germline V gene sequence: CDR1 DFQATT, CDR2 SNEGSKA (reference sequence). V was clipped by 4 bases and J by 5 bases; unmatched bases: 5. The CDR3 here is CSATTGGAYGYTF. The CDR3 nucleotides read TGCAGTGCTACGACAGGGGGGGCTTATGGCTACACCTTC.

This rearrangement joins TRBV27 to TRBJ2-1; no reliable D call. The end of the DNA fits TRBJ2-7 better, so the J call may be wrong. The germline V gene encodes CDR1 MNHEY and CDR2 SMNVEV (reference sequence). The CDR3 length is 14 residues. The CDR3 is CASSERSPYNEQYF. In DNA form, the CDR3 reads TGTGCCAGCAGTGAACGGAGCCCCTACAATGAGCAGTACTTC.

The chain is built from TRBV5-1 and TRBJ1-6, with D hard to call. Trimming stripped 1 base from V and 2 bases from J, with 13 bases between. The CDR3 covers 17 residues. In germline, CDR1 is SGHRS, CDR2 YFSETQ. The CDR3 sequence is CASSLPDNLPYNSPLHF. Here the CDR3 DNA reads TGCGCCAGCAGCTTGCCTGACAATTTACCCTATAATTCACCCCTCCACTTT.

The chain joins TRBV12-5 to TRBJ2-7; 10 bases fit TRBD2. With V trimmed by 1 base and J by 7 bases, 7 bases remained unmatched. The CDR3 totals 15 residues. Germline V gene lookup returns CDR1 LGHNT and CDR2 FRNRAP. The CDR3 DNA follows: TGTGCTAGTGGTTTGGAAGGGCTAGCGGGAGTAGAGCAGTACTTC. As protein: CASGLEGLAGVEQYF.

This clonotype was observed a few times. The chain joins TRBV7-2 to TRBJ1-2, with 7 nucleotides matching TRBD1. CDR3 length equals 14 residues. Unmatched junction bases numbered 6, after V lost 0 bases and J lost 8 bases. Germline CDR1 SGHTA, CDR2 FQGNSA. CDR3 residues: CASSLALTGNGYTF. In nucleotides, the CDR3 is TGTGCCAGCAGCTTAGCGTTGACAGGGAACGGCTACACCTTC.

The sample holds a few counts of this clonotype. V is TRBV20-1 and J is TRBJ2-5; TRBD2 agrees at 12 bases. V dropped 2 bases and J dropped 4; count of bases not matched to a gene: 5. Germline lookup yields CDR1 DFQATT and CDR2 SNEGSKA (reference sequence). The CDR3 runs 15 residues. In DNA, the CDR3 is TGCAGTGCTAGATTCTTGGGACTAGCGGGAGAGACCCAGTACTTC. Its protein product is CSARFLGLAGETQYF.

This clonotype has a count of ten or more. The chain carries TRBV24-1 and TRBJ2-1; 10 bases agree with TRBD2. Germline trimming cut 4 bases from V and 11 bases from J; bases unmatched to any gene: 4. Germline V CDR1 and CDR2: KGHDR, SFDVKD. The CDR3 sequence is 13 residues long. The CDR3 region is CATSDTLAGKQFF. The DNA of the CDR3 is TGTGCCACCAGTGACACACTAGCGGGGAAGCAGTTCTTC.

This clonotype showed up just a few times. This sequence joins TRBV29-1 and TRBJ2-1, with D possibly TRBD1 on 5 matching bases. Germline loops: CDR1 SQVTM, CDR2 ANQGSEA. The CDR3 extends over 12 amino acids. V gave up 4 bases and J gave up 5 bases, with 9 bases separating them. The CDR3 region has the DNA TGCAGCGTTGGCCGACAGAACAATGAGCAGTTCTTC. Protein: CSVGRQNNEQFF.

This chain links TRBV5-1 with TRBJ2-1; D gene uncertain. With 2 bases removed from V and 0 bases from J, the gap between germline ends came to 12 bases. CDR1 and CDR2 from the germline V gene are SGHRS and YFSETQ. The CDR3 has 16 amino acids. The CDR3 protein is CASSLESMSSYNEQFF. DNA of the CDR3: TGCGCCAGCAGCTTAGAGTCCATGAGCTCCTACAATGAGCAGTTCTTC.

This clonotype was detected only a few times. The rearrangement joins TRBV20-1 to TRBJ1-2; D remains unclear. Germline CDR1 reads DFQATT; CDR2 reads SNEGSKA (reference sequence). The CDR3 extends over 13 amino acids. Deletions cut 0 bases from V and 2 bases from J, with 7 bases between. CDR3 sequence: CSARESGNYGYTF. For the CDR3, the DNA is TGCAGTGCTAGAGAGTCGGGGAACTATGGCTACACCTTC.

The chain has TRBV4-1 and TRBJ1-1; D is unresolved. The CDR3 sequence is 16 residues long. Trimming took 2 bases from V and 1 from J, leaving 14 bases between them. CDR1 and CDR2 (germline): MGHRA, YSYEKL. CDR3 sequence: CASSQRVSTGNTEAFF. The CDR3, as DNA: TGCGCCAGCAGCCAAAGGGTCAGCACCGGGAACACTGAAGCTTTCTTT.

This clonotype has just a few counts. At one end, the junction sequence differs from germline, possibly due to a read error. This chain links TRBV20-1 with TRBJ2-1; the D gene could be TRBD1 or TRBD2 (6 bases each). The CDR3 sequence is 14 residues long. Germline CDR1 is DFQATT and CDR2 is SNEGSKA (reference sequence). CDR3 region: CGAGGAARRDEQFF. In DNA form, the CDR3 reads TGCGGTGCTGGGGGCGCGGCTCGGAGGGATGAGCAGTTCTTC.

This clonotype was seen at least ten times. In DNA form, the CDR3 reads TGCAGCGGTACCTCTGAGCGGGGGTGGAGTGAGCAGTTCTTC. Translation gives CSGTSERGWSEQFF. The chain joins TRBV29-1 to TRBJ2-1; 8 nucleotides align to TRBD2. There are 14 residues in the CDR3. Germline-derived CDR1 and CDR2 are SQVTM and ANQGSEA. V lost 7 bases to trimming and J lost 9 bases; unmatched junction nucleotides: 14.

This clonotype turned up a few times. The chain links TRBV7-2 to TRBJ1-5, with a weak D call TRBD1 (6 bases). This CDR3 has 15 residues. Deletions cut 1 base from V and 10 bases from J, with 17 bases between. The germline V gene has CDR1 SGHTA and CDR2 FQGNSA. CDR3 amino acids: CASSLGYRVGTPQHF. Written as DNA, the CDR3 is TGTGCCAGCAGCTTAGGGTACAGGGTAGGAACCCCCCAGCATTTT.